Listed below are T cell receptor beta chains from one sample, sequenced in a study of cytomegalovirus exposure and HLA in healthy donors. Assay used: immunoSEQ multiplex PCR; TCRdb lists only in-frame clones, some missing. The table has roughly 180,000 clones, roughly 88% seen once. The sequenced sample consisted of PBMCs. The origin of the receptors is a girl under 10 years old in good health and CMV-seropositive. The CDR3 runs from the conserved cysteine through the conserved F or W. The order of the fields is V gene, D gene, clone size, J gene, CDR3 protein, CDR3 DNA. D genes are given only for firm matches. Expanded clones get a size class; other rows say once, few or many, or leave the size out.

TRBV30,NA,NA,TRBJ2-2,CAWSGRNTGELFF,TGTGCCTGGAGTGGGAGGAACACCGGGGAGCTGTTTTTT
TRBV29-1,NA,once,TRBJ1-2,CSVDNLRRANYGYTF,TGCAGCGTTGACAACCTCCGGAGAGCTAACTATGGCTACACCTTC
TRBV28,TRBD1,NA,TRBJ1-4,CASSFVWTGGDEKLFF,TGTGCCAGCAGTTTCGTTTGGACAGGGGGTGATGAAAAACTGTTTTTT
TRBV28,NA,NA,TRBJ2-1,CASSFSSFSYNEQFF,TGTGCCAGCAGTTTTAGCAGCTTTTCCTACAATGAGCAGTTCTTC
TRBV13,NA,NA,TRBJ2-3,CASSSPTAGPDTQYF,TGTGCCAGCAGCTCCCCCACAGCCGGCCCAGATACGCAGTATTTT
TRBV27,NA,NA,TRBJ2-5,CASSLRHQETQYF,TGTGCCAGCAGTTTGAGGCACCAAGAGACCCAGTACTTC
TRBV9,TRBD1,NA,TRBJ2-1,CASSRTTGTPPREQFF,TGTGCCAGCAGCCGCACGACAGGGACCCCCCCTCGTGAGCAGTTCTTC
TRBV6-5,NA,NA,TRBJ1-1,CASSYSARAREAFF,TGTGCCAGCAGTTACTCAGCCAGGGCCCGTGAAGCTTTCTTT
TRBV10-3,NA,NA,TRBJ1-5,CAIGTDNQPQHF,TGTGCCATCGGAACAGATAATCAGCCCCAGCATTTT
TRBV6-1,NA,NA,TRBJ2-4,CASSEWGERNIQYF,TGTGCCAGCAGTGAATGGGGGGAGAGAAACATTCAGTACTTC
TRBV19,TRBD1,NA,TRBJ1-2,CASSPSGQGTGYTF,TGTGCCAGTAGCCCCTCGGGACAGGGGACTGGCTACACCTTC
TRBV4-1,NA,NA,TRBJ1-2,CASSQEVRASYGYTF,TGCGCCAGCAGCCAAGAGGTCAGGGCCTCCTATGGCTACACCTTC
TRBV9,TRBD2,NA,TRBJ2-7,CASSVAASGSIHEQYF,TGTGCCAGCAGCGTAGCGGCTAGCGGGAGTATCCACGAGCAGTACTTC
TRBV27,NA,few,TRBJ2-6,CASSTPAELGANVLTF,TGTGCCAGCAGTACACCCGCGGAGTTGGGGGCCAACGTCCTGACTTTC
TRBV5-1,NA,NA,TRBJ1-1,CASSGSGGVSTEAFF,TGCGCCAGCAGCGGGTCTGGGGGGGTGAGCACTGAAGCTTTCTTT
TRBV20-1,NA,once,TRBJ2-3,CSASLTDTQYF,TGCAGTGCTAGTCTCACAGATACGCAGTATTTT
TRBV5-6,TRBD1,NA,TRBJ1-3,CASSFTGADTIYF,TGTGCCAGCAGCTTCACAGGGGCTGACACCATATATTTT
TRBV19,NA,NA,TRBJ1-2,CATRGLTGYGYTF,TGTGCCACCCGGGGGTTGACGGGCTATGGCTACACCTTC
TRBV2,NA,NA,TRBJ2-6,CASARGTSGANVLTF,TGTGCCAGCGCTCGGGGGACGTCTGGGGCCAACGTCCTGACTTTC
TRBV4-1,TRBD2,few,TRBJ2-1,CASSQRSGVYNEQFF,TGCGCCAGCAGCCAAAGAAGCGGGGTCTACAATGAGCAGTTCTTC
TRBV7-9,TRBD2,NA,TRBJ2-5,CASSLGRSTSGQETQYF,TGTGCCAGCAGCTTAGGGCGGTCTACTAGCGGTCAAGAGACCCAGTACTTC
TRBV4-1,NA,NA,TRBJ2-3,CATAGSDTQYF,TGCGCCACAGCAGGGTCAGATACGCAGTATTTT
TRBV30,NA,NA,TRBJ1-2,CAWSGGSFYGYTF,TGTGCCTGGAGTGGAGGGTCCTTCTATGGCTACACCTTC
TRBV19,NA,few,TRBJ1-1,CASSIQGSMNTEAFF,TGTGCCAGTAGTATTCAGGGATCCATGAACACTGAAGCTTTCTTT
TRBV28,NA,NA,TRBJ2-2,CASSLPVSTGELFF,TGTGCCAGCAGTTTACCCGTTAGCACCGGGGAGCTGTTTTTT
TRBV5-6,TRBD1,NA,TRBJ1-2,CASSLQGAYGYTF,TGTGCCAGCAGCTTGCAGGGGGCCTATGGCTACACCTTC
TRBV2,NA,NA,TRBJ1-5,CASSAGSNQPQHF,TGTGCCAGCAGTGCCGGGAGCAATCAGCCCCAGCATTTT
TRBV9,TRBD1,NA,TRBJ1-3,CASSVGTGAGNTIYF,TGTGCCAGCAGCGTAGGGACAGGAGCTGGAAACACCATATATTTT
TRBV5-1,NA,NA,TRBJ1-1,CASSLSQNTEAFF,TGCGCCAGCAGCTTGTCACAAAACACTGAAGCTTTCTTT